This T cell receptor beta chain was found in a study of blood T cell repertoires in COVID-19 (dated by TCRdb to about 2020). Background on the whole study: The collaborator samples originated in the United States, Italy and Spain and spanned the acute and convalescent phases of COVID-19. The prospective study material was composed of cDNA or gDNA derived from T cells, B-cell-depleted T cells, or PBMCs. Deeply sampled blood TCRbeta repertoires from subjects exposed to, actively infected with, or recovered from COVID-19 were included in the dataset. The repertoires were released in a freely available public database meant as a resource for research on the immune response to SARS-CoV-2. Samples came from the ongoing ImmuneRACE study (first 160 participants) plus 1,254 subjects from 6 global collaborators. A de-identified subject ID, COVID-19 status, age in years and sex were almost always included in the sample metadata. Where available, HLA class I and class II types were taken from metadata supplied by the sample provider and were not determined by assay-based typing.

CDR1 is given as KGHDR and CDR2 as SFDVKD, both from the germline V gene. The CDR3, cysteine through phenylalanine, is 12 amino acids long. Here the CDR3 DNA is all that survives: 36 bases in frame from base 1. Relative to germline, V is 9 bases shorter and J is 4 bases shorter, with 9 bases between their ends. Study-wide conclusions, independent of this receptor: The quantity of clinical and demographic metadata differed by source and by participant and was supplied without curation.

The immunoSEQ Assay, a bias-controlled multiplex PCR, was used to amplify TCRbeta CDR3 regions from genomic DNA. The paper's processing steps were these. Within the assay, amplification of reference gene primers was used to estimate how many nucleated cells each sample contained. To quantify the absolute abundance of each unique TCRbeta CDR3 rearrangement, sequence reads were collapsed and filtered. Productive Simpson clonality was computed per sample as the square root of Simpson's diversity index over productive rearrangements. TCRdb stores this immuneACCESS table with in-frame sequences only. Part of the clones is absent; in the studies checked, under half of the shortfall reflects unresolved V genes, and no reason is known for the rest. That table furnishes V, J and clone size, whereas the DNA furnished D and trimming. The sample yields approximately 300,000 clones; 80% to 90% were counted once. The biggest ten clones account for about 4.6% of the sample.

In the prospective study, participants were roughly 18 to 100 years old, resided in around 25 geographic areas of the United States, and were enrolled through a virtual design. In the prospective study, participants were assigned to cohorts based on the clinical history participants reported in a screening survey and a study questionnaire. For ImmuneRACE Cohort 3, a participant was defined as recovered based on two consecutive negative NP/OP PCR tests, clearance by a healthcare professional, or resolution of symptoms. Each participant in the prospective study had whole blood, serum and a nasopharyngeal or oropharyngeal swab collected by mobile phlebotomists. Participants in the prospective study had the option to provide additional blood draws and questionnaires over an approximately 2-month period. Before DNA extraction, prospective study blood samples were shipped either frozen or at room temperature.

Of note for this clone: There is no known antigen for this receptor. Base qualities are not provided; no much larger clone lies one nucleotide away.

Recombination connected TRBV24-1 to TRBJ2-1; there is no confident call for the D gene. Sample: PBMCs or T cells enriched from blood (not recorded which). The sequence derives from a man aged 30 to 45 who had recovered from COVID-19. The DNA reads TGTGCCACCGTTGACACTTACAATGAGCAGTTCTTC. Protein translation: CATVDTYNEQFF.